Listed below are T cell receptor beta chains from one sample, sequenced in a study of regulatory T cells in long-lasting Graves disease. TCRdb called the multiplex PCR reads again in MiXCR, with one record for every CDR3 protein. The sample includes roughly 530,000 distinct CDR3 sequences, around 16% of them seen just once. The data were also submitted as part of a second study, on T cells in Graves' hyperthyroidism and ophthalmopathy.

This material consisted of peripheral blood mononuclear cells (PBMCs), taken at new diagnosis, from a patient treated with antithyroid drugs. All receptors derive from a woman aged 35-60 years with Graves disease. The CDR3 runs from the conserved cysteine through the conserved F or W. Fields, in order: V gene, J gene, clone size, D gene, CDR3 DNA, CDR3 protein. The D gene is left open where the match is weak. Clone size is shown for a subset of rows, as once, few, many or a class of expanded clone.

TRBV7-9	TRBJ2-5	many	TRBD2	TGTGCCAGCAGCTTTTCCGGGAGGGAGACCCAGTACTTC	CASSFSGRETQYF
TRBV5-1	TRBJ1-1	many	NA	TGCGCCAGCACGGCGGAAATGAACACTGAAGCTTTCTTT	CASTAEMNTEAFF
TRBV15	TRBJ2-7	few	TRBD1	TGTGCCACCAGCAGAGGGGACAGCTTTCCCGAGCAGTACTTC	CATSRGDSFPEQYF
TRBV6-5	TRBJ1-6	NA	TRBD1	TGTGCCAGCAGTTACGGGACAGGGACGGGAAATTCACCCCTCCACTTT	CASSYGTGTGNSPLHF
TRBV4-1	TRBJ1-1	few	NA	TGCGCCAGCAGCCAAGATCTAGGTATTCGGAGGACTGAAGCTTTCTTT	CASSQDLGIRRTEAFF
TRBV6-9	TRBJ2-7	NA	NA	TGTGCCAGCAGTTCCGCGGGGGGTGGGACAGGCTCCTACGAGCAGTACTTC	CASSSAGGGTGSYEQYF
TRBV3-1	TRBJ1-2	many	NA	TGTGCCAGCAGCCATTCTTTGGGGGGGAGCGGCTACACCTTC	CASSHSLGGSGYTF
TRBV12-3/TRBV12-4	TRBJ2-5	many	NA	TGTGCCAGCAGCCAAACTACCCTCACAAAGGCTGGGACCCAGTACTTC	CASSQTTLTKAGTQYF
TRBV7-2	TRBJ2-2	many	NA	TGTGCCTGCACCGGGGGTGCGTACACCGGGGAGCTGTTTTTT	CACTGGAYTGELFF
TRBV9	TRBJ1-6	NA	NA	TGTGCCAGCAGCGCCCGGGGGGCGGAAAATTCACCCCTCCACTTT	CASSARGAENSPLHF
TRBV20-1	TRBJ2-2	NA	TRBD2	TGCAGTGCTAGACCGGGACTAGCGGTGTTCGGGGAGCTGTTTTTT	CSARPGLAVFGELFF
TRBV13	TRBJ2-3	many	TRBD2	TGTGCCAGCACGACTAGCGGGTCTAGCACAGATACGCAGTATTTT	CASTTSGSSTDTQYF